The 7 T cell receptor beta chains presented below share a single source sample, sequenced in a study of radiation and T cells in renal cell carcinoma. Data came from immunoSEQ multiplex PCR; TCRdb stores just in-frame clones and leaves some out. The table shows 70,000 to 95,000 clones, with 70% to 85% occurring only once. The time point here: baseline pretreatment blood. As for treatment: 15 Gy SBRT to primary tumor, nephrectomy 4 weeks later. The sample here was blood, taken from a patient whose treatment included radiotherapy and nephrectomy. These receptors all come from a man aged 55 to 70 with renal cell carcinoma.

The chain has TRBV11-2 and TRBJ2-7, with 9 bases aligning to TRBD1. V lost 1 base and J lost 1; bases outside the gene matches: 5. Germline assignment: CDR1 SGHAT and CDR2 FQNNGV. The CDR3 runs to 16 residues. The CDR3 DNA sequence: TGTGCCAGCAGCTTAGGCCGGACAGGGGAGTCCTACGAGCAGTACTTC. Protein sequence: CASSLGRTGESYEQYF.

V and J are TRBV6-6 and TRBJ2-5, with TRBD1 matching over 8 bases. CDR3 size: 15 residues. Germline trimming cut 6 bases from V and 5 bases from J; bases unmatched to any gene: 11. The germline V gene encodes CDR1 MNHNY and CDR2 SVGAGI (reference sequence). For the CDR3, the DNA is TGTGCCAGCAGCTGGCAGGGGGCGCCGGCGGAGACCCAGTACTTC. Its protein is CASSWQGAPAETQYF.

This clone has more than one count but fewer than ten. The rearrangement links TRBV29-1 to TRBJ2-7, with D possibly matching TRBD1 (6 bases). The germline V gene has CDR1 SQVTM and CDR2 ANQGSEA. The V end lost 5 bases, the J end lost 3 bases, and 17 bases lay between the germline ends. The length of the CDR3 is 14 residues. CDR3: CSVRRSGDYYEQYF. The DNA for the CDR3 is TGCAGCGTTCGTCGGTCAGGGGATTACTACGAGCAGTACTTC.

The chain has TRBV10-3 and TRBJ1-5; the match to TRBD1 covers 8 bases. The germline gives CDR1 ENHRY, CDR2 SYGVKD. V shed 0 bases, J shed 6 bases, and the junction held 10 bases outside the gene matches. This CDR3 spans 17 amino acids. The CDR3 region has the DNA TGTGCCATCAGTGAGTCGAAGAGGCCAGGGGGCAGTCAGCCCCAGCATTTT. It specifies CAISESKRPGGSQPQHF.

V and J are TRBV5-5 and TRBJ1-2; D gene unclear. The germline gives CDR1 SGHKS, CDR2 YYEKEE (reference sequence). CDR3 length: 14 residues. The V end was cut by 0 bases, the J end by 7 bases, with 13 bases between. CDR3 loop: CASSLERGLGGYTF. CDR3 DNA: TGTGCCAGCAGCTTGGAGCGGGGATTGGGTGGCTACACCTTC.

This chain links TRBV5-1 with TRBJ2-5, with TRBD1 matching over 7 bases. The CDR3 runs 16 residues. The germline gives CDR1 SGHRS, CDR2 YFSETQ. Germline trimming cut 0 bases from V and 2 bases from J; bases unmatched to any gene: 7. The CDR3, as DNA: TGCGCCAGCAGCTTGGTCGGGACAGATTCACAAGAGACCCAGTACTTC. Protein: CASSLVGTDSQETQYF.

This chain uses TRBV4-1 with TRBJ1-1; D unclear. The germline CDR1 and CDR2 sequences are MGHRA and YSYEKL. V was cut by 0 bases and J by 5 bases, with 10 bases left in between. The CDR3 covers 14 residues. This CDR3 reads CASSQDHVLTEAFF. DNA for the CDR3: TGCGCCAGCAGCCAAGATCATGTCCTGACTGAAGCTTTCTTT.